The clone carrying this T cell receptor beta chain showed up just a few times. Trimming removed 6 bases from V and 3 bases from J, with 11 bases in between. The CDR3 totals 13 residues. Germline loops: CDR1 MNHEY, CDR2 SVGEGT. This sample was included in a study of T cells in Graves' hyperthyroidism and ophthalmopathy. RNA transcripts provided the source from which TCR beta CDR3 regions were amplified. A first-round RT-PCR of the TCR CDR3 used the HTBI primer set. One entry per CDR3 protein results from TCRdb running MiXCR on the multiplex PCR reads. The sample has over 650,000 distinct CDR3 sequences; about 17% are singletons.

V is TRBV6-2 or TRBV6-3 and J is TRBJ1-2; D perhaps matches TRBD1 (5 bases). Sequencing was performed on blood. The clonotype comes from a man in his late teens or twenties with Graves' hyperthyroidism. As DNA, the CDR3 is TGTGCCAGCAGCTACCGACAGCACTATGGCTACACCTTC. Translated, it gives CASSYRQHYGYTF.